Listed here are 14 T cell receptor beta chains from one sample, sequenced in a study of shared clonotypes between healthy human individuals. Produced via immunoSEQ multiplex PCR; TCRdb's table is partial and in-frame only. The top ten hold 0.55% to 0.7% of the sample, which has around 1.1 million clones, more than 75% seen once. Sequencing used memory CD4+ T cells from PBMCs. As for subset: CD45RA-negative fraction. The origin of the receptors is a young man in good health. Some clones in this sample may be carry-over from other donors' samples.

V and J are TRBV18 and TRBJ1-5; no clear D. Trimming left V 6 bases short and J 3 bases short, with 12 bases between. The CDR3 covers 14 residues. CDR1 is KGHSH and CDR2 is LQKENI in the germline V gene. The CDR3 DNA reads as TGTGCCAGCTCCCCCGAGCAGGCCAATCAGCCCCAGCATTTT. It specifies CASSPEQANQPQHF.

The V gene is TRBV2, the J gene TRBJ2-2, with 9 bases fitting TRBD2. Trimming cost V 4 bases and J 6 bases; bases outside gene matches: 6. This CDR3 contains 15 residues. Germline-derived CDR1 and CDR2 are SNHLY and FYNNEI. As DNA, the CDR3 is TGTGCCAGCAGTGCGGGCGGGAGGGCCGCCGGGGAGCTGTTTTTT. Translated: CASSAGGRAAGELFF.

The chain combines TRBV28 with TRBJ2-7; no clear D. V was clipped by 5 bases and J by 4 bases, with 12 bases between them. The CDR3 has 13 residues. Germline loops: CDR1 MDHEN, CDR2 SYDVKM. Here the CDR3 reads CASSETSNYEQYF. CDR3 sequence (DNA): TGTGCCAGCAGTGAGACAAGTAATTACGAGCAGTACTTC.

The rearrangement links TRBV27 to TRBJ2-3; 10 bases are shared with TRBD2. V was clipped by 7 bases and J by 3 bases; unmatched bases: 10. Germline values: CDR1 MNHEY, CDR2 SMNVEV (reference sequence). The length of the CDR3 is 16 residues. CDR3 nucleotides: TGTGCCAGCACCTCCTTCCTAGCGGGAGCGACAGATACGCAGTATTTT. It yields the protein CASTSFLAGATDTQYF.

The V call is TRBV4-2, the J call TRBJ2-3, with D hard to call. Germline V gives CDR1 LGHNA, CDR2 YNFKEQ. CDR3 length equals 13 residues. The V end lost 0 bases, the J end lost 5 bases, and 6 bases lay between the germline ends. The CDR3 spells CASSQDGKDTQYF. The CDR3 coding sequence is TGTGCCAGCAGCCAAGATGGGAAAGATACGCAGTATTTT.

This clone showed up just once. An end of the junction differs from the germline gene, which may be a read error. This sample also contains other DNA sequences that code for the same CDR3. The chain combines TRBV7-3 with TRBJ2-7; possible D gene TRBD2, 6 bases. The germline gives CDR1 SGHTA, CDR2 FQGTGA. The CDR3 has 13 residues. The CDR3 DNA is TGCGCCAGCAGCGCCAGCGGGTCCTACGAGCAGTACTTC. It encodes CASSASGSYEQYF.

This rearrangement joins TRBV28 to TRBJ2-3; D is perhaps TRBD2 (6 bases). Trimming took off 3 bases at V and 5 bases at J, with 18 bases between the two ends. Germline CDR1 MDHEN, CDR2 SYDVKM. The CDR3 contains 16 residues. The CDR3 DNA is TGTGCCAGCAGTTTCCCCATCCAAACCGGGAGAGATACGCAGTATTTT. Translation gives CASSFPIQTGRDTQYF.

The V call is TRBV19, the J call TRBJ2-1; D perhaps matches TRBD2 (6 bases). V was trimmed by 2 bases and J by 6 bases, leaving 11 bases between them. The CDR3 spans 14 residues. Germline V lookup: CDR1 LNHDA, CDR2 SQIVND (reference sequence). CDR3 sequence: CASSIRTISNEQFF. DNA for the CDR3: TGTGCCAGTAGTATAAGGACTATCTCCAATGAGCAGTTCTTC.

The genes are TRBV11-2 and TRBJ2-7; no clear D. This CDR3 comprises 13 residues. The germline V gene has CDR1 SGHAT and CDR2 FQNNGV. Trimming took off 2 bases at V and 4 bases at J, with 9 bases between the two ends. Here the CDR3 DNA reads TGTGCCAGCAGCTTAAATACTGTTTACGAGCAGTACTTC. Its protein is CASSLNTVYEQYF.

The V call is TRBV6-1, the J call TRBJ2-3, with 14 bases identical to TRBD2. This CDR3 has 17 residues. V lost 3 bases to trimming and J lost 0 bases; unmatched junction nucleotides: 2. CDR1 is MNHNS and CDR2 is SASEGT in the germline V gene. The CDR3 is CASSEGTSGGSTDTQYF. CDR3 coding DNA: TGTGCCAGCAGTGAGGGGACTAGCGGGGGAAGCACAGATACGCAGTATTTT.

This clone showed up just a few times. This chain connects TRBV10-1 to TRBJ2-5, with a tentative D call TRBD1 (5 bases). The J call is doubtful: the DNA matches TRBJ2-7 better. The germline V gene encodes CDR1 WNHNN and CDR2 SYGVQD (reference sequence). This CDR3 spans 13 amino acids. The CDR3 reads CASSESGPYEQYF. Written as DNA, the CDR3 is TGCGCCAGCAGTGAATCAGGGCCCTACGAGCAGTACTTC.

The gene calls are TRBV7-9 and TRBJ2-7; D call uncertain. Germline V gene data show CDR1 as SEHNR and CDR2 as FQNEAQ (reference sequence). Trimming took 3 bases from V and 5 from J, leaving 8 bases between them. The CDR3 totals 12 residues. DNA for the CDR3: TGTGCCAGCAGCTTTTCCCAACACGAGCAGTACTTC. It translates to CASSFSQHEQYF.

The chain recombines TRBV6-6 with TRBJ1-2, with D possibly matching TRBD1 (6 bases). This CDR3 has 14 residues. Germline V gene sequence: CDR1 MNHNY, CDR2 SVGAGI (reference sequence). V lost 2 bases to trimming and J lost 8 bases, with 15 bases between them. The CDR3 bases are TGTGCCAGCAGTTACAACCCCTCAGGGGCCGGCTACACCTTC. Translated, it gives CASSYNPSGAGYTF.

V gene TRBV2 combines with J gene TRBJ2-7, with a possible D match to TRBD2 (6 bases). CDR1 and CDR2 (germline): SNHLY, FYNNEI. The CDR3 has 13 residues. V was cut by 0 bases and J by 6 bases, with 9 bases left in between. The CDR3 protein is CASSEARGFEQYF. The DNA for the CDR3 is TGTGCCAGCAGTGAAGCTCGGGGGTTCGAGCAGTACTTC.